This T cell receptor beta chain was obtained from a study of T cell repertoires in cytomegalovirus infection. For this clonotype: Antigen: not known.

Study observations and caveats: Predominance within the ex vivo response was attributable to HLA-C-restricted CMV-specific TCR beta clonotypes.

TCRdb reprocessed the reads via MiXCR and lists one record per CDR3 protein. The sample contains 740,000 or so distinct CDR3 sequences, 35% to 45% of which appear only once. The ends were cut back, 0 bases at V and 6 bases at J, with 8 bases in the middle. The CDR3 spans 13 residues. Germline V lookup: CDR1 SEHNR, CDR2 FQNEAQ (reference sequence). The receptor was derived from a human donor in good health (CMV status not recorded). Some clones in this sample may be carry-over from other donors' samples. The chain employs TRBV7-9 and TRBJ1-2; D is unclear. Sequenced: PBMCs. The CDR3 coding sequence is TGTGCCAGCAGCTTAGCAGGTCCTAATGGCTACACCTTC. It codes for CASSLAGPNGYTF.